Below are 12 T cell receptor beta chains sequenced from a single sample in a study of CD8+ T cells in alopecia areata. Sequencing relied on a cDNA template that was reverse transcribed from extracted RNA. Only in-frame clones appear in the TCRdb table, and some are missing; sequencing was by immunoSEQ multiplex PCR. The sample has roughly 250,000 clones, about two thirds seen once. The starting material was CD4+ T cells sorted from blood, obtained at week 0. Receptor source: a human donor with alopecia areata.

This clone was detected a few times. The rearrangement uses TRBV30 and TRBJ1-1, with D possibly being TRBD1 (6 bases). The germline V gene encodes CDR1 GTSNPN and CDR2 SVGIG (reference sequence). V gave up 3 bases and J gave up 6 bases, with 14 bases separating them. The CDR3 has 13 amino acids. CDR3 nucleotide sequence: TGTGCCTGGAGCGACAGGCCCGTGGCTGAAGCTTTCTTT. This translates into CAWSDRPVAEAFF.

The chain joins TRBV2 to TRBJ1-5; possible D gene TRBD1, 6 bases. The CDR3 runs 15 residues. V was cut by 0 bases and J by 3 bases, with 9 bases left in between. The germline gives CDR1 SNHLY, CDR2 FYNNEI. Here the CDR3 DNA reads TGTGCCAGCAGTGAAGCGCGGACAGCCAATCAGCCCCAGCATTTT. It yields the protein CASSEARTANQPQHF.

J is TRBJ1-2 and V is TRBV4-3, with TRBD1 as a possible D gene (5 bases). The CDR3 totals 17 residues. Trimming took 0 bases from V and 1 from J, leaving 15 bases between them. Germline-derived CDR1 and CDR2 are LGHNA and YSLEER. CDR3 protein: CASSQETKQAVNYGYTF. The DNA for the CDR3 is TGCGCCAGCAGCCAAGAGACGAAACAGGCCGTTAACTATGGCTACACCTTC.

The rearrangement joins TRBV2 to TRBJ1-2; TRBD1 agrees at 8 bases. This CDR3 comprises 12 residues. Trimming cost V 6 bases and J 3 bases; bases outside gene matches: 0. CDR1 is SNHLY, CDR2 FYNNEI, per germline. CDR3 coding DNA: TGTGCCAGCAGGGACAGGGACTATGGCTACACCTTC. This sequence encodes CASRDRDYGYTF. The full variable domain, in which reference TRBV2 and TRBJ1-2 provide the parts outside the CDR3, is EPEVTQTPSHQVTQMGQEVILRCVPISNHLYFYWYRQILGQKVEFLVSFYNNEISEKSEIFDDQFSVERPDGSNFTLKIRSTKLEDSAMYFCASRDRDYGYTFGSGTRLTVV.

The V gene is TRBV9, the J gene TRBJ2-7; the match to TRBD2 covers 9 bases. Germline V gives CDR1 SGDLS, CDR2 YYNGEE. V was pared by 4 bases and J by 3 bases, with 8 bases of the junction left unmatched. The CDR3 is 15 amino acids. CDR3: CASSSHGGGVYEQYF. The CDR3 region has the DNA TGTGCCAGCAGCTCCCACGGCGGGGGGGTCTACGAGCAGTACTTC.

The chain employs TRBV30 and TRBJ1-1; D call uncertain. Trimming pared 0 bases from V and 8 bases from J, leaving 13 bases between. Germline V gene sequence: CDR1 GTSNPN, CDR2 SVGIG (reference sequence). CDR3 size: 13 residues. CDR3 loop: CAWSVYGRQEAFF. The CDR3 DNA follows: TGTGCCTGGAGTGTATACGGTCGGCAGGAAGCTTTCTTT.

V gene TRBV2 combines with J gene TRBJ2-1; TRBD1 or TRBD2 may be the D gene (5 bases each). V was trimmed by 6 bases and J by 6 bases, leaving 24 bases between them. This CDR3 contains 17 residues. Per germline, CDR1 SNHLY and CDR2 FYNNEI. The CDR3 here is CASSWSTEGQGANEQFF. DNA of the CDR3: TGTGCCAGCAGCTGGTCGACCGAGGGGCAGGGCGCCAATGAGCAGTTCTTC.

The CDR3 protein is CASSELGREQPQHF. The CDR3 DNA reads as TGTGCCAGCAGTGAATTGGGCAGGGAACAGCCCCAGCATTTT. The chain uses TRBV25-1 and TRBJ1-5; weak D call: TRBD1 (5 bases). This CDR3 spans 14 amino acids. Between the trimmed V and J ends, which lost 1 base and 7 bases, there was a span of 11 bases. Germline CDR1 reads MGHDK; CDR2 reads SYGVNS.

This chain links TRBV20-1 with TRBJ2-7, with 8 bases aligning to TRBD1. There are 11 residues in the CDR3. The V gene's germline CDR1 is DFQATT and CDR2 SNEGSKA (reference sequence). The junction had 4 bases not matched to a gene; V was cut back by 8 bases and J by 4 bases. CDR3 sequence (DNA): TGCAGTCCCCAGGGGGCTTACGAGCAGTACTTC. Its protein is CSPQGAYEQYF.

The chain is built from TRBV14 and TRBJ1-6; no clear D. In germline, CDR1 is SGHDN, CDR2 FVKESK. V was trimmed by 0 bases and J by 9 bases, leaving 3 bases between them. This CDR3 has 12 residues. The CDR3 spells CASSQEGSPLHF. The CDR3 DNA follows: TGTGCCAGCAGCCAAGAGGGTTCACCCCTCCACTTT.

The chain has TRBV4-1 and TRBJ2-4; TRBD1 might be the D (6 bases). CDR1 and CDR2 from the germline V gene are MGHRA and YSYEKL. V was clipped by 0 bases and J by 1 base, with 7 bases between them. The CDR3 has 15 amino acids. The CDR3 reads CASSQERGAKNIQYF. The DNA of the CDR3 is TGCGCCAGCAGCCAAGAAAGGGGGGCCAAAAACATTCAGTACTTC.

With regard to this clone: At one of its ends the junction is not consistent with the germline gene, which may arise from a read error. Within the sample, other DNA sequences also encode this same CDR3. The J gene is TRBJ2-3, the V gene TRBV29-1; 7 bases fit TRBD2. In germline, CDR1 is SQVTM, CDR2 ANQGSEA. The CDR3 covers 12 residues. CDR3 loop: CSAPTSTDTQYF. The DNA for the CDR3 is TGCAGCGCCCCGACTAGCACAGATACTCAGTATTTT.